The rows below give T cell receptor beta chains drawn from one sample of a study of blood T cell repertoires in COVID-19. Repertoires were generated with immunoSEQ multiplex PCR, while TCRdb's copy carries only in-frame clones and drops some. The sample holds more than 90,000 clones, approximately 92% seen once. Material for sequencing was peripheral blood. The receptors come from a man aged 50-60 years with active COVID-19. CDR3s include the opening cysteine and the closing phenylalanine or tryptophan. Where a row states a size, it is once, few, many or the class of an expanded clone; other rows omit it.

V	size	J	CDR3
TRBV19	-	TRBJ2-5	CASSKPSGLRETQYF
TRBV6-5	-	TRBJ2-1	CASSTRRRAYNEQFF
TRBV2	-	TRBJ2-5	CASSEQVEETQYF
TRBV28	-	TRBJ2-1	CAISGTSDNEQFF
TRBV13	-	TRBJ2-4	CASTFRGEQNIQYF
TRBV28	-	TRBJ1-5	CASSLGTGRSAPQHF
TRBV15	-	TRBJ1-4	CATSREGSGGEKLFF
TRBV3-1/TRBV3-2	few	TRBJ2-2	CASSQRLANTGELFF
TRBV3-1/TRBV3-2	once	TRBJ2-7	CASSLRGSLFREQYF
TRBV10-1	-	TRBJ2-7	CASSGGTGLREQYF
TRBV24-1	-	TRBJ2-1	CATSALTSGSYNEQFF
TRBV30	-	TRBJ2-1	CAWSLSGSFRFF
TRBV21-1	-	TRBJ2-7	CASSNKGGGTDPSYYEQYF
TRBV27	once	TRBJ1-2	CASSSRDRGYGYTF
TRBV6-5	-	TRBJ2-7	CASEEGAYEQYF
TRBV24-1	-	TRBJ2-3	CATSKGGDTDTQYF
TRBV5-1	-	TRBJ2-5	CASSLGYSQETQYF
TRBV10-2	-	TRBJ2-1	CASVASRNNEQFF
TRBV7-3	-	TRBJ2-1	CASSLGTDNEQFF
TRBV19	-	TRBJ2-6	CASSSGSSGANVLTF
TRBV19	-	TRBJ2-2	CASSVGLAANTGELFF
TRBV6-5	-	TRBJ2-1	CASSRSSYNEQFF
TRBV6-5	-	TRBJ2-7	CASSYQDRGMYEQYF
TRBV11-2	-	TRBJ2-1	CASSILAALPREQFF
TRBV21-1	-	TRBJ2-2	CASSKTHDSFRTTGELFF
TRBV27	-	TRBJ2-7	CASSPLRDRGYEQYF
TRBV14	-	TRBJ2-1	CASSQDYTGGPGNEQFF
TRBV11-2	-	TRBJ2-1	CASSTWGGNEQFF
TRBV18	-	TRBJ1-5	CASPPRLGGFYQPQHF
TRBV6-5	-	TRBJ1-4	CASSYRKTGTVKKLFF
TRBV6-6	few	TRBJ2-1	CASSPHPGSGRLHEQFF
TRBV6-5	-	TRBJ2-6	CASRLQGSGANVLTF
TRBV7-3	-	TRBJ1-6	CASSLIRNSPLHF
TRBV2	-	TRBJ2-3	CASSASGSSTDTQYF
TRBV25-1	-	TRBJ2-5	CASSEGRVKIRETQYF
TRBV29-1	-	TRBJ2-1	CSVARSREQFF
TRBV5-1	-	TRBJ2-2	CASSSLAGGPRTGELFF
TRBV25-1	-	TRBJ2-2	CASSASIGELFF
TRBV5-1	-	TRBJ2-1	CASSSGQGRNEQFF
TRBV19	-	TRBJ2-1	CASSPPSGKYNEQFF
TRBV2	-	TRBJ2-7	CASSLDGIDSYEQYF
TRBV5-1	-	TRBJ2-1	CASSTGTTGVKNNEQFF
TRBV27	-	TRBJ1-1	CASSLTGLVTEAFF
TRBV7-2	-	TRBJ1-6	CASSLDGYNSPLHF